This T cell receptor (beta chain) stems from a study of blood T cells in healthy people across ages. The V end lost 5 bases, the J end lost 3 bases, and 17 bases lay between the germline ends. CDR3 length equals 16 residues. Isolated per sample were at least 6 million PBMCs. It was with a sample-barcoded 5' primer and a J-beta primer mix that a second PCR of about 6 to 12 cycles was run. Each CDR3 protein is one row after TCRdb ran MiXCR on the 5' RACE reads. Here the sample spans over 700,000 distinct CDR3 sequences, approximately 55% being singletons. The source is a man aged 80 or over in good health. The sample consisted of blood. The chain combines TRBV12-3 or TRBV12-4 with TRBJ2-1; the D is unclear. The CDR3 loop is CASSPFRVLDYNEQFF. As DNA, the CDR3 is TGTGCCAGCAGTCCCTTCCGAGTGTTAGACTACAATGAGCAGTTCTTC.